The entry below describes one T cell receptor (beta chain). V trimming: 5 bases; J trimming: 4 bases; junction bases outside the gene matches: 9. The germline CDR1 and CDR2 sequences are SEHNR and FQNEAQ (reference sequence). There are 15 residues in the CDR3. The data were taken from a study of cytomegalovirus exposure and HLA in healthy donors. Clones were sequenced by immunoSEQ multiplex PCR, and TCRdb holds only the in-frame ones, with some missing. This sample has around 80,000 clones, with 85% to 95% found just once. The chain is built from TRBV7-9 and TRBJ1-1; 8 nucleotides line up with TRBD1. The clonotype originates from a woman aged 18-29 years in good health and CMV-seronegative. Sequenced: PBMCs. CDR3 sequence (DNA): TGTGCCAGCAGCGGACAGGGAAGAGGTTTCACTGAAGCTTTCTTT. Encoded protein: CASSGQGRGFTEAFF.